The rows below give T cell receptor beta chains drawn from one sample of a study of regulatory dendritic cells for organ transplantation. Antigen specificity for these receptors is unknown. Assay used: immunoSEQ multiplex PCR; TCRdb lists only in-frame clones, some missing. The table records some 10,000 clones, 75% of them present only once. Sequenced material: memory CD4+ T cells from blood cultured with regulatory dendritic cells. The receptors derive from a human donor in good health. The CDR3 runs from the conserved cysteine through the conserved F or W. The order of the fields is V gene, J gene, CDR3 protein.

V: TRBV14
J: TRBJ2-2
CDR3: CASSLSFGELFF

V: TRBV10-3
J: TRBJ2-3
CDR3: CAISEGDSRTDTQYF

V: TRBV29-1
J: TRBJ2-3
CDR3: CSVHHFTDTQYF

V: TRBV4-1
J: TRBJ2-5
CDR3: CASSHGTGRGGRETQYF

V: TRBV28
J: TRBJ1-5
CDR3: CASSLPGLGTLNQPQHF

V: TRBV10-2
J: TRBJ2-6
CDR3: CASSEGTGSPGANVLTF

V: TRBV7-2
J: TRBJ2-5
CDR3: CASSPEWSQETQYF

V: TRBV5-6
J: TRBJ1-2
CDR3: CASSPAGQGRDGYTF

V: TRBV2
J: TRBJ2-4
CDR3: CASRPAGGALAKNIQYF

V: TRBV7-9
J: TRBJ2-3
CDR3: CASSSPRTDTQYF

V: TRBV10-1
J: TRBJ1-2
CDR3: CASRRGFYGYTF

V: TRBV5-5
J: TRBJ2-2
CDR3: CASSLDPLRTGTGELFF

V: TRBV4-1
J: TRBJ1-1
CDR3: CASSLRTGGIVNTEAFF

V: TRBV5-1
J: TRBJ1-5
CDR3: CASSLQGLGNQPQHF

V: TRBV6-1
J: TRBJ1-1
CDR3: CASSEDRFEAFF

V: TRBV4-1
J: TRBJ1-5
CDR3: CASSQDKGPTNSNQPQHF

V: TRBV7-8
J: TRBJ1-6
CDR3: CASSLLQGGNNSPLHF

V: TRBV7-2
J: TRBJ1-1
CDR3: CASSANRVPFSEAFF

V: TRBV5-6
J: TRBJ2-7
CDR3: CASSLGGYEQYF

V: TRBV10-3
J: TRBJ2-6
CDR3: CAIQGTGANVLTF

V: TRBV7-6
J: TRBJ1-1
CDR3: CASSGGAGTEAFF